Each of the 7 T cell receptor beta chains below was sequenced from the same sample in a study of molecular identifiers for immune sequencing clone quantification. Each CDR3 protein is one row after TCRdb ran MiXCR on the PCR reads. The sample holds about 36,000 distinct CDR3 sequences, less than 20% seen once. The sequenced material came from naive CD8+ T cells from blood, with Jurkat cell RNA spiked in. Subset of the sample: FACS-sorted CD8+CD4-CCR7+CD45RA+ naive T cells. These receptors came from a human donor in good health. Some libraries in this study had Jurkat cell RNA spiked in.

The table lists this clonotype with many counts. The chain is built from TRBV4-3 and TRBJ2-7, with D tentatively TRBD1 or TRBD2 (7 bases each). Germline CDR1 reads LGHNA; CDR2 reads YSLEER. The CDR3 has 14 residues. V shed 4 bases and J shed 4 bases, with 14 bases lying between them. The CDR3 is CASSPFQGGYEQYF. In DNA form, the CDR3 reads TGCGCCAGCAGCCCCTTCCAGGGGGGGTACGAGCAGTACTTC.

For this clonotype: Just one base apart from a much larger clone, this may be a read error. This chain connects TRBV7-3 to TRBJ2-1; D ambiguous. The CDR3 runs 12 residues. Germline assignment: CDR1 SGHTA and CDR2 FQGTGA. Trimming stripped 5 bases from V and 8 bases from J, with 10 bases between. CDR3 in amino acids: CASSPDGHEQFF. The DNA of the CDR3 is TGTGCCAGCAGCCCAGATGGCCATGAGCAGTTCTTC. Filled out from reference TRBV7-3 and TRBJ2-1, the complete variable domain reads GAGVSQTPSNKVTEKGKYVELRCDPISGHTALYWYRQSLGQGPEFLIYFQGTGAADDSGLPNDRFFAVRPEGSVSTLKIQRTERGDSAVYLCASSPDGHEQFFGPGTRLTVL.

Comment on this clonotype: With a much larger clone just one base away, this may be a read error. It is likely a read error, because the conserved phenylalanine at the end of the CDR3 is missing. The rearrangement joins TRBV29-1 to TRBJ2-3; D call uncertain. This CDR3 spans 11 amino acids. V lost 4 bases to trimming and J lost 4 bases, with 6 bases between them. Germline V lookup: CDR1 SQVTM, CDR2 ANQGSEA. The CDR3 DNA reads as TGCAGCGTTGGGGGTCCAGATACGCAGTATCTT. This encodes CSVGGPDTQYL.

This clonotype was detected a few times. The chain employs TRBV7-9 and TRBJ2-7, with unresolved D. Trimming cost V 4 bases and J 4 bases, with 8 bases left between them. This CDR3 spans 12 amino acids. The V gene's germline CDR1 is SEHNR and CDR2 FQNEAQ (reference sequence). The CDR3 protein is CASSSNSYEQYF. The CDR3 DNA follows: TGTGCCAGCAGCTCAAATTCATACGAGCAGTACTTC.

The gene calls are TRBV7-9 and TRBJ2-2; D is tentatively TRBD1 or TRBD2 (6 bases each). The CDR3 totals 15 residues. V was trimmed by 5 bases and J by 8 bases, leaving 18 bases between them. Germline loops: CDR1 SEHNR, CDR2 FQNEAQ (reference sequence). DNA of the CDR3: TGTGCCAGCAGCCCCCCTTGGGGGGCGCCGGGGGAGCTGTTTTTT. Translating it yields CASSPPWGAPGELFF.

On this clonotype itself: A read error may be the cause here, since a much bigger clone is one base away. The chain recombines TRBV12-3 or TRBV12-4 with TRBJ2-7; D may be TRBD1 or TRBD2 (5 bases each). The CDR3 runs 14 residues. The DNA for the CDR3 is TGTGCCTGCAGTTTGTCAGGGAGCTCCTACGAGCAGTACTTC. It specifies CACSLSGSSYEQYF.

This clonotype was seen at least ten times. This chain uses TRBV12-5 with TRBJ2-7; no clear D. CDR1 and CDR2 from the germline V gene are LGHNT and FRNRAP. The CDR3 is 12 amino acids. Trimming shortened V by 5 bases and J by 5 bases, and 10 bases separated the two germline ends. The CDR3 protein is CASGQDNHEQYF. Written as DNA, the CDR3 is TGTGCTAGTGGTCAAGACAATCACGAGCAGTACTTC. The complete variable domain, with remaining parts taken from reference TRBV12-5 and TRBJ2-7, reads DARVTQTPRHKVTEMGQEVTMRCQPILGHNTVFWYRQTMMQGLELLAYFRNRAPLDDSGMPKDRFSAEMPDATLATLKIQPSEPRDSAVYFCASGQDNHEQYFGPGTRLTVT.